The clone carrying this TCR beta chain appeared once. These data belong to a study of CD8+ T cells in alopecia areata. Whole-study context: The protocol delivered tofacitinib for 6 to 18 months, then withdrew it for 6 months.

The study team obtained lesional scalp punch biopsies and peripheral blood from alopecia areata patients. The authors extracted RNA and reverse transcribed it into cDNA as the sequencing template. Sequenced by immunoSEQ multiplex PCR; TCRdb stores in-frame clones only, minus some. The sample includes about 180,000 clones, 67% of them seen just once. Germline-derived CDR1 and CDR2 are SNHLY and FYNNEI. CDR3 length equals 14 residues. V lost 4 bases to trimming and J lost 2 bases; unmatched junction nucleotides: 3. V usage is TRBV2 and J usage is TRBJ1-2; 8 bases match TRBD1. The TCR comes from a human donor with alopecia areata. The input for sequencing was CD8+ T cells sorted from blood, taken at week 0. The CDR3 spells CASSGAGGNYGYTF. As DNA, the CDR3 is TGTGCCAGCAGTGGCGCAGGGGGCAACTATGGCTACACCTTC.